The present TCR beta chain was sequenced within a study of graft-versus-host responses after intestinal transplantation. The study's findings and limits: Elevated graft-versus-host to host-versus-graft clonal ratios in allografts were recorded for patients with graft-donor T cell macrochimerism.

Worth noting for this clone: Its target is not known.

The germline CDR1 and CDR2 sequences are ENHRY and SYGVKD. Trimming cost V 4 bases and J 9 bases, with 16 bases left between them. The CDR3 sequence is 13 residues long. The assay was immunoSEQ multiplex PCR, and TCRdb's table has in-frame clones only and misses some. This sample has tens of thousands of clones; around nine tenths occur once, and the top ten carry under 6.5%. The TCR originated in a human donor who received an intestinal transplant. Here the sequenced sample was unstimulated CD8+ T cells sorted from spleen or lymph node cells, taken before intestinal transplant. The chain joins TRBV10-3 to TRBJ2-7; possible D gene TRBD2, 5 bases. CDR3 residues: CAISAGPLAGQYF. In DNA form, the CDR3 reads TGTGCCATCAGTGCCGGGCCCCTAGCAGGGCAGTACTTC.